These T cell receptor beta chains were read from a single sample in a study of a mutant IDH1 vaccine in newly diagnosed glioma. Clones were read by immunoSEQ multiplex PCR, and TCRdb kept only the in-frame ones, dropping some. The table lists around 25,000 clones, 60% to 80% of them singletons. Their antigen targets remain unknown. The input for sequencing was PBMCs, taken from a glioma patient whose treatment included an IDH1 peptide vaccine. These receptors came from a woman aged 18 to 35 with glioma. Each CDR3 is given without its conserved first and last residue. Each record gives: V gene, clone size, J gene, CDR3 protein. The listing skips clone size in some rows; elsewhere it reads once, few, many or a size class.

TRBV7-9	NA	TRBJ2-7	ASSFSVREPSYEQY
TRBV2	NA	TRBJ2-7	ASSDSREYTSPYYEQY
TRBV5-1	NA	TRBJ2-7	ASSPDVAGGRNYEQY
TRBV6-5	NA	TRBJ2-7	ASSYSLTVYEQY
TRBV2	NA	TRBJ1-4	ASRGTGDSSVVF
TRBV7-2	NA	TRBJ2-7	ASSLGTSGINEQY
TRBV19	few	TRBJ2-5	ASSTRSLGVETQY
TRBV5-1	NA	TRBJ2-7	ASSPGGGAYEQY
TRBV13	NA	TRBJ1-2	ASSLDRSYGYT
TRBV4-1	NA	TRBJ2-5	ASSHPGLAGGPNQETQY
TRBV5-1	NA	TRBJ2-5	ASSLDTREETQY
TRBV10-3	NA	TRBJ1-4	ATTQQGDFEKLF
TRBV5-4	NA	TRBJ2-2	ASSLFSGRALGELF
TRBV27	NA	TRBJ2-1	ASSFALGGPSNNEQF
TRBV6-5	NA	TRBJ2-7	ASSRPGPLEQY
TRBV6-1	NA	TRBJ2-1	ASSEAVTEYNEQF
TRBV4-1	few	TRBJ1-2	ASSQGPRDYGYT
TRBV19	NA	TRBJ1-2	ASSTEIYGYT
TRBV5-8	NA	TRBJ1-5	ASSLQGKGQPQH
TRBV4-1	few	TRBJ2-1	ASSQDSFTGGRDEQF
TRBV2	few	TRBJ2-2	ASSEYWGNTGELF
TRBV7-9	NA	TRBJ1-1	ASSPWVGGLTEAF
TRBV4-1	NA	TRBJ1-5	ASSQPPGNQPQH
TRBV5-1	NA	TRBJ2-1	ASSRDSTYNEQF
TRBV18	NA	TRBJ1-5	ASSPSGTFLSQPQH
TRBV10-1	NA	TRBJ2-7	ASSEKREKNEQY
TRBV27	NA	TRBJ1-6	ASSSQIGSPLH
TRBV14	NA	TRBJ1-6	ASSPDSPYNSPLH
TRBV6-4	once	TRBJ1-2	ASSDFGSNYGYT
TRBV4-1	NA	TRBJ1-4	ASSHLAGKLF
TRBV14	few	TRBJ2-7	ASSQVEQGEQY
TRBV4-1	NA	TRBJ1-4	ASSQRGQGREKLF
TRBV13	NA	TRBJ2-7	ASSLRGLDEQY
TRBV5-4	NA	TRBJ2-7	ASSLTSGGYYEQY
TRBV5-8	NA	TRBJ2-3	ASSPGARASTDTQY
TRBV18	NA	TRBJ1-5	ASSPADSNQPQH
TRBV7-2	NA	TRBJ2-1	ASSSGLAGGTPQF
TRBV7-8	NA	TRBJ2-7	ASFAASYEQY
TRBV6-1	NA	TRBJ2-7	ASRLTGGSYEQY
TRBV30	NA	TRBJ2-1	AWSAMRGSSYNEQF
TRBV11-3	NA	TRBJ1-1	ASSRGDRGGTEAF
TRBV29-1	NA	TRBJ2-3	SAGADYTDTQY
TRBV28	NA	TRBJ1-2	ASRTPAYGYT
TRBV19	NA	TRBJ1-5	ASSIDEGFSNQPQH
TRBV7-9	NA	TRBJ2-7	ASSLSGTGLWEQY
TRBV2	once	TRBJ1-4	ASSEGPPGTQTGKLF
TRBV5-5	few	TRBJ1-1	ASSLVGVTEAF
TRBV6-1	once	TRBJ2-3	ASSLAGGTDTQY
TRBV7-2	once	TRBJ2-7	ASSLGGNYEQY
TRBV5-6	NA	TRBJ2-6	ASSWEGLGANVLT
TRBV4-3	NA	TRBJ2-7	ASSFSGTGEAYEQY
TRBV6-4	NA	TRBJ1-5	ASSTTGFEQPQH
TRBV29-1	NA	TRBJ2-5	SVEAPRGGLSQETQY
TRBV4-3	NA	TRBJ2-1	ASSQDPSRLNEQF